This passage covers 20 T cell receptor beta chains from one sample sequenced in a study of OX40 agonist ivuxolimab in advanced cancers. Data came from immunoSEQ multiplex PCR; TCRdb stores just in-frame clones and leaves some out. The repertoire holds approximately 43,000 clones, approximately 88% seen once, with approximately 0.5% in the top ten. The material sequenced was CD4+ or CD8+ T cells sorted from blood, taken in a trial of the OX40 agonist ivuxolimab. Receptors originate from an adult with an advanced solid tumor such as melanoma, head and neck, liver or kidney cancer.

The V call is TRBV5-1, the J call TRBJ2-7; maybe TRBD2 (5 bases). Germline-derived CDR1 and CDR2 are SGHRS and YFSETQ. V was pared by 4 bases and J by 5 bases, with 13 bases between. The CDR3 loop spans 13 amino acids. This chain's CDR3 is CASSPEGYHEQYF. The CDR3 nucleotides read TGCGCCAGCAGCCCCGAGGGTTACCACGAGCAGTACTTC.

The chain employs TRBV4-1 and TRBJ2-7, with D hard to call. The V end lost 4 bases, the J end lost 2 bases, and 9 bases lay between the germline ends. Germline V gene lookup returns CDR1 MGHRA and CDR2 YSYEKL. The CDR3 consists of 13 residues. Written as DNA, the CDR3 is TGCGCCAGCAGCCGCTTTGTAGCCTACGAGCAGTACTTC. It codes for CASSRFVAYEQYF.

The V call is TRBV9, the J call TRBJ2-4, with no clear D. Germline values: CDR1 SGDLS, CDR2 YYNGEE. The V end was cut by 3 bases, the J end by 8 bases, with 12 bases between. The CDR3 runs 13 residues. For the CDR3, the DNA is TGTGCCAGCAGCGCCAGTCCAAGGGACATTCAGTACTTC. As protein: CASSASPRDIQYF.

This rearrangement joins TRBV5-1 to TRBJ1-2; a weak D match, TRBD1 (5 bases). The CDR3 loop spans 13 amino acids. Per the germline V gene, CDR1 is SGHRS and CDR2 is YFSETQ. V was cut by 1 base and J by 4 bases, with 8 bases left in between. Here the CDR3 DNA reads TGCGCCAGCAGCTTGCAGGGAACCTATGGCTACACCTTC. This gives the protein CASSLQGTYGYTF. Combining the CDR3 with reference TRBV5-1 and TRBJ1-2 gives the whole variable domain KAGVTQTPRYLIKTRGQQVTLSCSPISGHRSVSWYQQTPGQGLQFLFEYFSETQRNKGNFPGRFSGRQFSNSRSEMNVSTLELGDSALYLCASSLQGTYGYTFGSGTRLTVV.

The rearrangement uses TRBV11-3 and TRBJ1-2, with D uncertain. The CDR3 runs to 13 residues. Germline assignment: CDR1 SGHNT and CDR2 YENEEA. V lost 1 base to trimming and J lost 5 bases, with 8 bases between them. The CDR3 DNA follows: TGTGCCAGCAGCTTAGGGAGGGAGTATGGCTACACCTTC. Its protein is CASSLGREYGYTF.

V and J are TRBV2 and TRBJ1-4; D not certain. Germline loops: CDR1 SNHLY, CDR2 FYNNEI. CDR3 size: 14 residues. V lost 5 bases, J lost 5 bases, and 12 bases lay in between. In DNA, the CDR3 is TGTGCCAGCAGTCTATGGACTCGCAATGAAAAACTGTTTTTT. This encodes CASSLWTRNEKLFF.

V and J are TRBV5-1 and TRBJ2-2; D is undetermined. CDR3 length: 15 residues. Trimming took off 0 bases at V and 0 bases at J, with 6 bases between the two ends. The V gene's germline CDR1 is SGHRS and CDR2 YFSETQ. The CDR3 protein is CASSLARTNTGELFF. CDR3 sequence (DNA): TGCGCCAGCAGCTTGGCACGGACGAACACCGGGGAGCTGTTTTTT.

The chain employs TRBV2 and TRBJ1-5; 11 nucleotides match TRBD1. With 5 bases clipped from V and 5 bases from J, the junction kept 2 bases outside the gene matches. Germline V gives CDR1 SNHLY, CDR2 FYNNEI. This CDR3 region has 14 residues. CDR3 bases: TGTGCCAGCAGTAGGACAGGGGGCGATCAGCCCCAGCATTTT. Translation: CASSRTGGDQPQHF.

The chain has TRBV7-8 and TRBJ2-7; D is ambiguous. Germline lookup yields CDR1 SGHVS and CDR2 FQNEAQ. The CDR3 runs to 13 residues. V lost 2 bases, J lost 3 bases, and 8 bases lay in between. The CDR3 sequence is CASSLNSIYEQYF. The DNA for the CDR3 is TGTGCCAGCAGCTTAAACTCTATCTACGAGCAGTACTTC.

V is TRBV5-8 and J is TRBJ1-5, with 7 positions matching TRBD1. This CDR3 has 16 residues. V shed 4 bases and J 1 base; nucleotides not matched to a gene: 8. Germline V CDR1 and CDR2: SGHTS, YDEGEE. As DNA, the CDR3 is TGTGCCAGCAGCCGGAAGGGGGCCTGGAGCAATCAGCCCCAGCATTTT. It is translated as CASSRKGAWSNQPQHF.

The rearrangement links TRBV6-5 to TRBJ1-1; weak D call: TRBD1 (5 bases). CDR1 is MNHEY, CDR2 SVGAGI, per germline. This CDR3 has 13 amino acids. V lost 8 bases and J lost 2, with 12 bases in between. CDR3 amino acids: CASSGRGNTEAFF. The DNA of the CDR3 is TGTGCCAGCTCCGGGAGGGGAAACACTGAAGCTTTCTTT.

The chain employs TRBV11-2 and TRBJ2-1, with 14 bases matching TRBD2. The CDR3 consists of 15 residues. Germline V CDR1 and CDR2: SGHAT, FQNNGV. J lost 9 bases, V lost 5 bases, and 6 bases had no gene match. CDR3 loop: CASSPTSGGATEQFF. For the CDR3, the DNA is TGTGCCAGCAGCCCGACTAGCGGGGGGGCTACTGAGCAGTTCTTC.

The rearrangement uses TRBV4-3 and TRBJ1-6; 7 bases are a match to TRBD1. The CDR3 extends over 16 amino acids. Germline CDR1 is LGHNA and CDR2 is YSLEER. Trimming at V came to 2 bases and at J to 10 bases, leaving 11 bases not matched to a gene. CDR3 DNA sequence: TGCGCCAGCAGCCAACAATTGACAGGGTCGTACTCACCCCTCCACTTT. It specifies CASSQQLTGSYSPLHF.

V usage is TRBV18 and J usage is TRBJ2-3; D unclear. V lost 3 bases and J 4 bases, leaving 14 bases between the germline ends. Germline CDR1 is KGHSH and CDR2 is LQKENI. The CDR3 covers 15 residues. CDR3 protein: CASSPTSTSADTQYF. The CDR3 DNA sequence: TGTGCCAGCTCACCGACATCAACATCGGCAGATACGCAGTATTTT.

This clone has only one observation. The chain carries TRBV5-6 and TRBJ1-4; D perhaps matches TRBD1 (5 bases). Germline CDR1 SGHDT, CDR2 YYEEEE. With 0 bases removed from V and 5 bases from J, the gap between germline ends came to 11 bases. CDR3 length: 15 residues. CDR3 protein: CASSLVGRENEKLFF. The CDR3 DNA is TGTGCCAGCAGCTTGGTGGGCAGGGAGAATGAAAAACTGTTTTTT.

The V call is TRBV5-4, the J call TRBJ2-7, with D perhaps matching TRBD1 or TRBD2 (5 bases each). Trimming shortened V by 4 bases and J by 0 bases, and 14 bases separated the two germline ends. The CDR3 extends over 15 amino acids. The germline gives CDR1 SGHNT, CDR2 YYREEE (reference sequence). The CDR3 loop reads CASSIPGRSSYEQYF. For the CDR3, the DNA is TGTGCCAGCAGCATTCCGGGACGTTCCTCCTACGAGCAGTACTTC.

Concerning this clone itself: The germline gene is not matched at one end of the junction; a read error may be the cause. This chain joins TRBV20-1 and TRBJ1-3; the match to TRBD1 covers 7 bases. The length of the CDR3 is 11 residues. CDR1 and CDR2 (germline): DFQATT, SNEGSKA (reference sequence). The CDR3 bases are TGCAGTGCTAGAGATGTACGGGGACAGTTTTTT. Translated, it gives CSARDVRGQFF.

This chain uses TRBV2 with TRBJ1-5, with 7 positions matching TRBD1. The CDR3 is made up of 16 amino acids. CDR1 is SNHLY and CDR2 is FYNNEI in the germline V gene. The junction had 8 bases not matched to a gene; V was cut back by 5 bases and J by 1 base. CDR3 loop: CASSLQGGRSNQPQHF. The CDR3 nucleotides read TGTGCCAGCAGTCTTCAGGGGGGACGGAGCAATCAGCCCCAGCATTTT.

As DNA, the CDR3 is TGTGCCAGCAGCCGGCTCGGGGATACGCAGTATTTT. It codes for CASSRLGDTQYF. The chain employs TRBV7-3 and TRBJ2-3; D unclear. The V end lost 5 bases, the J end lost 6 bases, and 9 bases lay between the germline ends. The CDR3 has 12 amino acids. Germline V gene lookup returns CDR1 SGHTA and CDR2 FQGTGA.

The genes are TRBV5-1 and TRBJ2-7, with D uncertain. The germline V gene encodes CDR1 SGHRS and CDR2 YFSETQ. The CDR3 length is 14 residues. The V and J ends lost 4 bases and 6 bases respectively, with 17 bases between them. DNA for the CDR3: TGCGCCAGCAGCGACGGGTCCCGCTCGGCCGAGCAGTACTTC. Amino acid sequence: CASSDGSRSAEQYF.